These 19 T cell receptor beta chains share one sample of origin, sequenced in a study of beta chain features in type 1 diabetes (dated by TCRdb to between 2018 and 2020). The receptor library was made with the immunoSEQ multiplex PCR assay. The entire amount of isolated RNA was reverse transcribed using the High Capacity cDNA Reverse Transcription Kit, so the sequenced TCRB transcripts were expressed ones. In its TCRdb copy, this immuneACCESS table keeps in-frame sequences only and misses some clones. Where compared with another copy, unresolved V genes explain less than half of these, and the others have no known cause. This sample gives 150,000 or so clones in total; about a tenth of them show up just once. The top ten hold 0.68% of the sample. Sequenced sample: central memory CD4+ T cells from blood. These receptors all come from a man younger than 35 in good health.

This clone was detected a few times. This sequence joins TRBV5-1 and TRBJ2-6, with D possibly being TRBD1 (6 bases). V gave up 6 bases and J gave up 1 base, with 8 bases separating them. The CDR3 spans 14 residues. Per the germline V gene, CDR1 is SGHRS and CDR2 is YFSETQ. CDR3 DNA sequence: TGCGCCAGCACCCAGGGGTCTGGGGCCAACGTCCTGACTTTC. This sequence encodes CASTQGSGANVLTF.

The gene calls are TRBV7-2 and TRBJ2-7; 8 bases line up with TRBD2. This CDR3 region has 16 residues. Germline-derived CDR1 and CDR2 are SGHTA and FQGNSA. The trim removed 3 bases at V and 0 bases at J, leaving 7 bases unmatched. The CDR3 reads CASSFLSGASSYEQYF. The DNA of the CDR3 is TGTGCCAGCAGCTTCCTTAGCGGGGCGAGCTCCTACGAGCAGTACTTC.

The chain uses TRBV10-1 and TRBJ2-7, with 9 nucleotides matching TRBD2. The germline gives CDR1 WNHNN, CDR2 SYGVQD (reference sequence). The CDR3 is 15 amino acids. The V gene end was trimmed by 1 base and the J gene end by 2 bases; junction bases not matched to a gene: 3. This CDR3 is CASSELVAGAYEQYF. As DNA, the CDR3 is TGCGCCAGCAGTGAGTTGGTAGCGGGGGCCTACGAGCAGTACTTC.

This clone was counted only a few times. V usage is TRBV6-5 and J usage is TRBJ2-7; 9 bases fit TRBD1. The CDR3 totals 14 residues. The ends lost 6 bases at V and 6 bases at J; junction bases unmatched: 9. CDR1 is MNHEY, CDR2 SVGAGI, per germline. CDR3 region: CASSGQGSRPEQYF. The CDR3 DNA is TGTGCCAGCAGCGGACAGGGGTCCCGTCCCGAGCAGTACTTC.

The chain combines TRBV7-3 with TRBJ1-2; D might be TRBD1 (6 bases). CDR1 and CDR2 from the germline V gene are SGHTA and FQGTGA. Trimming took off 0 bases at V and 8 bases at J, with 16 bases between the two ends. The CDR3 covers 15 residues. The CDR3 region has the DNA TGTGCCAGCAGCTTAACGGGGCAGGGGTCCGGAGGCTACACCTTC. Its translation is CASSLTGQGSGGYTF.

The rearrangement joins TRBV7-2 to TRBJ2-7; 8 nucleotides line up with TRBD1. Germline CDR1 and CDR2: SGHTA and FQGNSA. CDR3 size: 15 residues. Trimming removed 4 bases from V and 3 bases from J; junction bases left unmatched: 8. CDR3: CASSSNSGTGYEQYF. The CDR3 DNA reads TGTGCCAGCAGCTCTAATTCAGGGACAGGCTACGAGCAGTACTTC.

V is TRBV10-3 and J is TRBJ1-4; no clear D gene. V was shortened by 4 bases and J by 8 bases, with 14 bases between the two germline ends. This CDR3 contains 14 residues. Germline assignment: CDR1 ENHRY and CDR2 SYGVKD. The CDR3 DNA follows: TGTGCCATCAGTGGGGGAGGACTACAGGAAAAACTGTTTTTT. Amino acid sequence: CAISGGGLQEKLFF.

The rearrangement links TRBV5-4 to TRBJ1-5; D is undetermined. There are 15 residues in the CDR3. Looked up from germline, CDR1 is SGHNT and CDR2 is YYREEE (reference sequence). V was cut by 4 bases and J by 0 bases, with 11 bases left in between. In DNA, the CDR3 is TGTGCCAGCAGCCAGTCAGGTGCTAGCAATCAGCCCCAGCATTTT. Translation gives CASSQSGASNQPQHF.

The V gene is TRBV2, the J gene TRBJ1-5; TRBD1 agrees at 7 bases. The CDR3 runs to 13 residues. V dropped 8 bases and J dropped 3; count of bases not matched to a gene: 4. CDR1 and CDR2 from the germline V gene are SNHLY and FYNNEI. CDR3 DNA sequence: TGTGCCAGCGACAGGGAAAACAATCAGCCCCAGCATTTT. Protein product: CASDRENNQPQHF.

This clone was seen more than once but under ten times. The V call is TRBV28, the J call TRBJ2-5; 12 bases align to TRBD1. The CDR3 runs to 16 residues. The trim removed 5 bases at V and 1 base at J, leaving 5 bases unmatched. Germline assignment: CDR1 MDHEN and CDR2 SYDVKM. In nucleotides, the CDR3 is TGTGCCAGCAGTCGGGACAGGGGGCTCTCCCAAGAGACCCAGTACTTC. Protein sequence: CASSRDRGLSQETQYF. Combining the CDR3 with reference TRBV28 and TRBJ2-5 gives the whole variable domain DVKVTQSSRYLVKRTGEKVFLECVQDMDHENMFWYRQDPGLGLRLIYFSYDVKMKEKGDIPEGYSVSREKKERFSLILESASTNQTSMYLCASSRDRGLSQETQYFGPGTRLLVL.

The V gene is TRBV4-2, the J gene TRBJ2-2; 12 nucleotides line up with TRBD2. This CDR3 is 16 amino acids long. Per the germline V gene, CDR1 is LGHNA and CDR2 is YNFKEQ. Trimming cost V 1 base and J 6 bases; bases outside gene matches: 3. DNA of the CDR3: TGTGCCAGCAGCCAAGGGCTAGCGGGGGGGCCCGGGGAGCTGTTTTTT. Protein: CASSQGLAGGPGELFF.

A few counts support this clone. The chain couples TRBV2 to TRBJ2-2; the D gene is possibly TRBD2 (5 bases). Germline CDR1 SNHLY, CDR2 FYNNEI. The CDR3 contains 12 residues. The V end lost 6 bases, the J end lost 3 bases, and 5 bases lay between the germline ends. The CDR3 DNA reads as TGTGCCAGCAGCGGGGACACCGGGGAGCTGTTTTTT. Protein product: CASSGDTGELFF.

Only a few counts were recorded for this clone. The J gene is TRBJ2-3, the V gene TRBV11-2; 7 bases agree with TRBD1. The CDR3 is made up of 13 amino acids. Trimming removed 8 bases from V and 4 bases from J; junction bases left unmatched: 6. In germline, CDR1 is SGHAT, CDR2 FQNNGV. CDR3 amino acids: CASRRDSPDTQYF. The DNA for the CDR3 is TGTGCCAGCCGACGGGACAGCCCAGATACGCAGTATTTT.

V usage is TRBV7-9 and J usage is TRBJ1-4, with 10 bases matching TRBD1. The V segment lost 5 bases and the J segment 8 bases; nucleotides outside the gene matches: 8. The V gene's germline CDR1 is SEHNR and CDR2 FQNEAQ (reference sequence). The CDR3 is made up of 15 amino acids. CDR3 DNA: TGTGCCAGCAGCCTTCCGGGACAGGGGAGGGAAAAACTGTTTTTT. Encoded protein: CASSLPGQGREKLFF.

The V and J genes are TRBV28 and TRBJ1-2; 9 positions match TRBD1. Per germline, CDR1 MDHEN and CDR2 SYDVKM. The CDR3 runs 14 residues. V was clipped by 4 bases and J by 4 bases; unmatched bases: 4. The CDR3: CASSSGQGFYGYTF. The DNA for the CDR3 is TGTGCCAGCAGTTCGGGACAGGGCTTCTATGGCTACACCTTC.

Remarks on this clone: This sample also contains other DNA sequences that code for the same CDR3. The chain links TRBV10-3 to TRBJ1-5; D gene unclear. Germline CDR1 reads ENHRY; CDR2 reads SYGVKD. The length of the CDR3 is 12 residues. V lost 3 bases, J lost 7 bases, and 7 bases lay in between. The CDR3 DNA is TGTGCCATCAGTGAAAGCGGACAGCCCCAGCATTTT. Translation gives CAISESGQPQHF.

The chain links TRBV19 to TRBJ2-7; 7 bases are a match to TRBD1. The CDR3 has 15 residues. V lost 4 bases to trimming and J lost 2 bases; unmatched junction nucleotides: 8. Germline V CDR1 and CDR2: LNHDA, SQIVND (reference sequence). CDR3 DNA sequence: TGTGCCAGTAGTACCTGGCCCGGGACAGCCTACGAGCAGTACTTC. It yields the protein CASSTWPGTAYEQYF.

V and J are TRBV4-1 and TRBJ2-3; 9 bases fit TRBD1. After removal of 1 base from V and 10 bases from J, the junction contained 6 bases not matched to a gene. Germline assignment: CDR1 MGHRA and CDR2 YSYEKL. This CDR3 spans 14 amino acids. As DNA, the CDR3 is TGCGCCAGCAGCCAAGTGGACAGGGGAGGACCGCAGTATTTT. Protein: CASSQVDRGGPQYF.

The rearrangement joins TRBV6-5 to TRBJ2-7; 8 bases fit TRBD2. The CDR3 totals 14 residues. With V trimmed by 6 bases and J by 2 bases, 6 bases remained unmatched. CDR1 MNHEY and CDR2 SVGAGI come from the germline V gene. The CDR3 nucleotides are TGTGCCAGCAGGCGGGGGGCCTCCACCTACGAGCAGTACTTC. Its protein product is CASRRGASTYEQYF.